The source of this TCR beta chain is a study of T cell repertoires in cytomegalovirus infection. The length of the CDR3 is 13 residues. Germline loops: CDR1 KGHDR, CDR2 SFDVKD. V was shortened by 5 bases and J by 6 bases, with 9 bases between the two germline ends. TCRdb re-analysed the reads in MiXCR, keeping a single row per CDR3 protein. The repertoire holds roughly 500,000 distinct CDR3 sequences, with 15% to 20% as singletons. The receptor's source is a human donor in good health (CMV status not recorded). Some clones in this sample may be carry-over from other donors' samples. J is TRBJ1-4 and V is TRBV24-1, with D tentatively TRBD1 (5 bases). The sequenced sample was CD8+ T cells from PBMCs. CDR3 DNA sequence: TGTGCCACCAGTGGACCGGGGGATGAAAAACTGTTTTTT. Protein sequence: CATSGPGDEKLFF.